This TCR beta chain is from a study of CD8 T cells in ankylosing spondylitis. With 1 base removed from V and 8 bases from J, the gap between germline ends came to 14 bases. Per the germline V gene, CDR1 is SEHNR and CDR2 is FQNEAQ (reference sequence). This CDR3 has 14 amino acids. Using its own MiXCR run on the 5' RACE reads, TCRdb lists one record per CDR3 protein. Here the sample spans some 700,000 distinct CDR3 sequences, over 15% being singletons. Notes on the study in general: Within ankylosing spondylitis blood, a TCR beta motif made up of fewer than ten highly homologous variants appeared to be characteristic.

A note on this clonotype: Its antigen is currently unknown.

The sequencing input was blood, either unsorted or a sorted T cell fraction (not recorded which). The V gene is TRBV7-9, the J gene TRBJ1-1, with D possibly TRBD1 on 6 matching bases. This sequence originates from a male donor with ankylosing spondylitis. In nucleotides, the CDR3 is TGTGCCAGCAGCTTAGAGGCGGGACACATAGAAGCTTTCTTT. It encodes CASSLEAGHIEAFF.